The 18 T cell receptor beta chains below come from one sample, sequenced in a study of T cell responses to AZD1222 COVID-19 vaccine. Profiled with immunoSEQ multiplex PCR; TCRdb holds only in-frame clones, not every one. The top ten clones hold 6.5% to 8.5% of a sample with 58,000 or so clones, 86% of them seen once. The source material was peripheral blood, sampled 28 days after the second AZD1222 dose. These receptors originate from an adult who received the AZD1222 COVID-19 vaccine.

In DNA, the CDR3 is TGTGCCAGCAGCTTTGGCGGCACCACAGATACGCAGTATTTT. It yields the protein CASSFGGTTDTQYF. V usage is TRBV7-3 and J usage is TRBJ2-3; D not resolved. The V end was cut by 3 bases, the J end by 2 bases, with 9 bases between. This CDR3 is 14 amino acids long. From germline, CDR1 is SGHTA and CDR2 FQGTGA.

This clone was counted only a few times. V usage is TRBV6-1 and J usage is TRBJ1-1; a weak D match, TRBD1 (5 bases). This CDR3 has 14 amino acids. Trimming removed 2 bases at V and 4 bases at J, with 11 bases between. Germline V lookup: CDR1 MNHNS, CDR2 SASEGT. The CDR3 sequence: CASSETGEVTEAFF. As DNA, the CDR3 is TGTGCCAGCAGTGAAACAGGAGAGGTCACTGAAGCTTTCTTT.

The chain couples TRBV11-2 to TRBJ1-3; maybe TRBD1 (5 bases). This CDR3 contains 14 residues. V gave up 5 bases and J gave up 4 bases, with 12 bases separating them. Germline V lookup: CDR1 SGHAT, CDR2 FQNNGV. The CDR3 protein is CASSARDGGNTIYF. CDR3 coding DNA: TGTGCCAGCAGCGCGAGGGACGGAGGAAACACCATATATTTT.

The chain has TRBV7-8 and TRBJ2-2; 10 bases agree with TRBD2. CDR1 is SGHVS and CDR2 is FQNEAQ in the germline V gene. Germline trimming cut 2 bases from V and 6 bases from J; bases unmatched to any gene: 9. CDR3 size: 17 residues. In DNA, the CDR3 is TGTGCCAGCAGCTTAATAGCGGGGGGACTAAGAGCCGGGGAGCTGTTTTTT. It encodes CASSLIAGGLRAGELFF. The complete variable domain, with remaining parts taken from reference TRBV7-8 and TRBJ2-2, reads GAGVSQSPRYKVAKRGQDVALRCDPISGHVSLFWYQQALGQGPEFLTYFQNEAQLDKSGLPSDRFFAERPEGSVSTLKIQRTQQEDSAVYLCASSLIAGGLRAGELFFGEGSRLTVL.

The chain has TRBV5-4 and TRBJ2-2; 7 bases agree with TRBD1. This CDR3 has 17 amino acids. V gave up 3 bases and J gave up 3 bases; unmatched junction bases: 11. Germline assignment: CDR1 SGHNT and CDR2 YYREEE (reference sequence). The CDR3 spells CASSSQIRQGHTGELFF. The CDR3 DNA follows: TGTGCCAGCAGCTCCCAAATACGACAGGGTCACACCGGGGAGCTGTTTTTT.

The chain recombines TRBV30 with TRBJ2-1; 12 bases map to TRBD2. The CDR3 totals 17 residues. Germline V gene lookup returns CDR1 GTSNPN and CDR2 SVGIG (reference sequence). V lost 2 bases and J lost 4; bases outside the gene matches: 9. The CDR3 region is CAWSPAPGTSGYNEQFF. The CDR3 DNA is TGTGCCTGGAGTCCAGCCCCTGGGACTAGCGGGTACAATGAGCAGTTCTTC.

The chain joins TRBV4-2 to TRBJ1-4, with TRBD1 identical over 12 bases. Per germline, CDR1 LGHNA and CDR2 YNFKEQ. This CDR3 spans 17 amino acids. Trimming took 2 bases from V and 7 from J; bases not matched to a gene: 8. CDR3 in DNA: TGTGCCAGCAGCCAACCGGGGGGGACAGGGGGCTTTGAAAAACTGTTTTTT. Amino acids: CASSQPGGTGGFEKLFF.

The rearrangement joins TRBV4-3 to TRBJ2-1, with 10 bases that match TRBD2. CDR1 and CDR2 (germline): LGHNA, YSLEER. The CDR3 covers 16 residues. The junction had 4 bases not matched to a gene; V was cut back by 2 bases and J by 3 bases. This CDR3 is CASSQLAGGYYNEQFF. Written as DNA, the CDR3 is TGCGCCAGCAGCCAATTAGCGGGAGGTTACTACAATGAGCAGTTCTTC.

The chain combines TRBV7-2 with TRBJ1-6; 7 bases match TRBD1. Germline lookup yields CDR1 SGHTA and CDR2 FQGNSA. CDR3 length: 15 residues. V trimming: 4 bases; J trimming: 10 bases; junction bases outside the gene matches: 10. CDR3: CASSSPRQGESPLHF. CDR3 nucleotides: TGTGCCAGCAGCTCCCCTAGACAGGGCGAATCACCCCTCCACTTT.

V is TRBV19 and J is TRBJ2-1; 9 nucleotides agree with TRBD2. Trimming cost V 3 bases and J 9 bases; bases outside gene matches: 6. The CDR3 runs 14 residues. Germline CDR1 is LNHDA and CDR2 is SQIVND (reference sequence). CDR3 in DNA: TGTGCCAGTAGTATGGGACTAGCCGAGGTTGAGCAGTTCTTC. It encodes CASSMGLAEVEQFF. Combining the CDR3 with reference TRBV19 and TRBJ2-1 gives the whole variable domain DGGITQSPKYLFRKEGQNVTLSCEQNLNHDAMYWYRQDPGQGLRLIYYSQIVNDFQKGDIAEGYSVSREKKESFPLTVTSAQKNPTAFYLCASSMGLAEVEQFFGPGTRLTVL.

This clone has more than one count but fewer than ten. This chain connects TRBV6-5 to TRBJ2-7, with 7 bases aligning to TRBD2. CDR3 length: 14 residues. CDR1 and CDR2 from the germline V gene are MNHEY and SVGAGI. Trimming removed 8 bases from V and 3 bases from J; junction bases left unmatched: 10. The CDR3 region has the DNA TGTGCCAGCCGAGGGGCGGGAGCCTTCTACGAGCAGTACTTC. As protein: CASRGAGAFYEQYF.

The chain carries TRBV28 and TRBJ2-7; TRBD2 might be the D (6 bases). The CDR3 sequence is 16 residues long. CDR1 and CDR2 (germline): MDHEN, SYDVKM. V was trimmed by 4 bases and J by 0 bases, leaving 16 bases between them. The CDR3 sequence: CASSSPTRSSSYEQYF. The CDR3, as DNA: TGTGCCAGCAGTTCTCCGACTAGATCAAGCTCCTACGAGCAGTACTTC.

The CDR3 region is CASSPRSGNTGELFF. CDR3 nucleotides: TGTGCCAGCAGCCCCAGGAGCGGGAACACCGGGGAGCTGTTTTTT. This chain uses TRBV5-4 with TRBJ2-2, with D perhaps TRBD2 (5 bases). This CDR3 is built from 15 residues. Germline values: CDR1 SGHNT, CDR2 YYREEE (reference sequence). Between the trimmed V and J ends, which lost 4 bases and 1 base, there was a span of 11 bases. The variable domain in full, completed from reference TRBV5-4 and TRBJ2-2, reads ETGVTQSPTHLIKTRGQQVTLRCSSQSGHNTVSWYQQALGQGPQFIFQYYREEENGRGNFPPRFSGLQFPNYSSELNVNALELDDSALYLCASSPRSGNTGELFFGEGSRLTVL.

V gene TRBV15 combines with J gene TRBJ1-3; D unresolved. The germline gives CDR1 LNHNV, CDR2 YYDKDF (reference sequence). The CDR3 extends over 17 amino acids. Trimming took 3 bases from V and 0 from J, leaving 15 bases between them. CDR3 in amino acids: CATSSPQTSLSGNTIYF. CDR3 DNA sequence: TGTGCCACCAGCAGTCCCCAGACAAGCCTCTCTGGAAACACCATATATTTT. Based on the CDR3 plus reference TRBV15 and TRBJ1-3, the full variable domain is DAMVIQNPRYQVTQFGKPVTLSCSQTLNHNVMYWYQQKSSQAPKLLFHYYDKDFNNEADTPDNFQSRRPNTSFCFLDIRSPGLGDTAMYLCATSSPQTSLSGNTIYFGEGSWLTVV.

The chain recombines TRBV12-3 or TRBV12-4 with TRBJ2-5; tentative D call: TRBD1 (5 bases). Between the trimmed V and J ends, which lost 6 bases and 2 bases, there was a span of 10 bases. The CDR3 has 13 residues. DNA of the CDR3: TGTGCCAGCAGCCCAGGGATACAAGAGACCCAGTACTTC. It translates to CASSPGIQETQYF.

The chain combines TRBV3-1 (or the pseudogene TRBV3-2) with TRBJ1-2; 8 bases align to TRBD1. The V and J ends lost 5 bases and 8 bases, in that order; junction bases with no gene match: 4. Looked up from germline, CDR1 is LGHDT and CDR2 is YNNKEL (reference sequence). The CDR3 is 12 amino acids. The CDR3 loop is CASSVTGEGYTF. Written as DNA, the CDR3 is TGTGCCAGCAGCGTGACAGGGGAAGGCTACACCTTC.

The chain joins TRBV6-5 to TRBJ2-1; 8 bases align to TRBD1. The CDR3 loop spans 14 amino acids. Germline V gene sequence: CDR1 MNHEY, CDR2 SVGAGI. Trimming cost V 10 bases and J 9 bases; bases outside gene matches: 14. CDR3 residues: CATSRDRFLGEQFF. DNA for the CDR3: TGTGCCACGAGCCGGGACAGGTTTTTAGGTGAGCAGTTCTTC.

V usage is TRBV18 and J usage is TRBJ2-5; 10 bases line up with TRBD2. V was pared by 2 bases and J by 5 bases, with 8 bases of the junction left unmatched. The CDR3 is 16 residues long. The germline V gene encodes CDR1 KGHSH and CDR2 LQKENI. The CDR3 is CASSPVLAGEVETQYF. The DNA of the CDR3 is TGTGCCAGCTCACCAGTTCTAGCGGGAGAGGTGGAGACCCAGTACTTC.